This T cell receptor (beta chain) was profiled in a study of T cell changes during pregnancy in multiple sclerosis. J lost 4 bases, V lost 3 bases, and 3 bases had no gene match. CDR1 is MRHNA and CDR2 is SNTAGT in the germline V gene. The CDR3 length is 15 residues. Using immunoSEQ multiplex PCR, the repertoire was profiled, and TCRdb retains in-frame clones only, with some absent. The sample has tens of thousands of clones, more than 85% seen once. This clone was observed a few times. The gene calls are TRBV6-4 and TRBJ2-6, with 7 bases fitting TRBD1. The source was CD4+ T cells from peripheral blood mononuclear cells, collected in the second trimester of pregnancy. The clonotype was recovered from a female donor in good health, enrolled as a control in a pregnancy study. The CDR3 protein is CASSEQGQGANVLTF. In nucleotides, the CDR3 is TGTGCCAGCAGTGAACAGGGGCAGGGGGCCAACGTCCTGACTTTC.